This TCR beta chain was sequenced in a study of blood T cell repertoires in COVID-19. Study context: COVID-19 samples collected from the United States, Italy and Spain covered acute and convalescent phases. T cells, B-cell-depleted T cells, or PBMCs provided the cDNA or gDNA that served as material.

Per the original methods: Counts of nucleated cells, estimated from reference gene primer amplification, were obtained. Some clones are missing from TCRdb's copy, which holds only in-frame ones; the method was immunoSEQ multiplex PCR. V and J calls and clone size are as listed in that table; D and trimming were resolved from the DNA. The top ten hold approximately 1.4% of the sample, which has fewer than 300,000 clones, 75% to 90% seen once. The V and J ends lost 11 bases and 9 bases respectively, with 20 bases between them. The CDR3 totals 12 residues. Germline-derived CDR1 and CDR2 are MNHEY and SVGAGI.

Sequencing used peripheral blood. The rearrangement uses TRBV6-5 and TRBJ2-7, with D possibly TRBD2 on 7 matching bases. This TCR came from a middle-aged woman who had recovered from COVID-19. In DNA, the CDR3 is TGTGCCTGCGCGTATAAGGGGGGGCGGCAGTACTTC. The encoded protein is CACAYKGGRQYF.